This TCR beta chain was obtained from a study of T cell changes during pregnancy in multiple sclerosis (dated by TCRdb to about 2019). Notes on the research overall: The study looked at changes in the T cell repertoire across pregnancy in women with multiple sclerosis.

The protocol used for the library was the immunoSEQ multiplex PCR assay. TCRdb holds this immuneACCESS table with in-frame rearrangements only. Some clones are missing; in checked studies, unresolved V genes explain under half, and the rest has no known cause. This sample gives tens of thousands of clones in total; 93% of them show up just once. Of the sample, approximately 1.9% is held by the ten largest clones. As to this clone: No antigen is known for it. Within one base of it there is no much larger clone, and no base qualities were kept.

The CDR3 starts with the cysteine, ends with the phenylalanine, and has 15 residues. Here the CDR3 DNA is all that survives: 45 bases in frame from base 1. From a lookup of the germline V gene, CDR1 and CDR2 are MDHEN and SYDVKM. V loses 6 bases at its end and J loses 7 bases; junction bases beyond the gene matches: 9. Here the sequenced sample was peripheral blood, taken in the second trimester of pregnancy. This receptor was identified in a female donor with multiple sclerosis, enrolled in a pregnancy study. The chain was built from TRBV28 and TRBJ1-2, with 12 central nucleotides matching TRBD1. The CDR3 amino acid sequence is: CASSTGTGGAGGYTF. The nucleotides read TGTGCCAGCAGCACCGGGACAGGGGGCGCAGGTGGCTACACCTTC.